These T cell receptor beta chains were read from a single sample in a study of shared clonotypes between healthy human individuals. The table came from immunoSEQ multiplex PCR; TCRdb's copy has only in-frame clones and leaves some out. The sample consists of roughly 700,000 clones, roughly 70% of them appearing once. The sample was memory CD4+ T cells sorted from blood. The source of these receptors is a young woman in good health. CDR3s include the opening cysteine and the closing phenylalanine or tryptophan. The D gene is left open where the match is weak. Clone size is not always given. Where it is, it says once, few, many or a class for expanded clones.

CDR3	DNA	V	D	J	size
CASSMGTSSYEQYF	TGCGCCAGCAGCATGGGGACGAGCTCCTACGAGCAGTACTTC	TRBV5-1	-	TRBJ2-7	-
CASSYLDTGAYEQYF	TGTGCCAGCAGTTACCTAGACACCGGGGCCTACGAGCAGTACTTC	TRBV5-5	-	TRBJ2-7	-
CASSQGIAQMGNDRVDGYTF	TGCGCCAGCAGCCAAGGGATCGCACAGATGGGCAATGACAGGGTGGATGGCTACACCTTC	TRBV4-1	TRBD1	TRBJ1-2	-
CASSLAWGHNEQFF	TGTGCCAGCAGCTTAGCATGGGGACACAATGAGCAGTTCTTC	TRBV7-9	-	TRBJ2-1	-
CASSRGGVDEQFF	TGTGCCAGCAGCCGGGGCGGGGTCGATGAGCAGTTCTTC	TRBV11-3	-	TRBJ2-1	few
CASSPGQNTEAFF	TGTGCCAGCTCACCAGGACAGAACACTGAAGCTTTCTTT	TRBV18	-	TRBJ1-1	-
CASSIGVQGTGQPQHF	TGTGCCAGTAGTATAGGGGTACAGGGGACGGGTCAGCCCCAGCATTTT	TRBV19	TRBD1	TRBJ1-5	many
CASSLVPGSSYNEQFF	TGCGCCAGCAGCTTGGTACCGGGGAGCTCCTACAATGAGCAGTTCTTC	TRBV5-1	-	TRBJ2-1	-
CASSPNRDGYTF	TGTGCCAGCAGCCCCAACAGGGACGGCTACACCTTC	TRBV11-2	-	TRBJ1-2	many
CASSLLANTAEAFF	TGTGCCAGCAGCTTACTGGCGAACACTGCTGAAGCTTTCTTT	TRBV7-9	-	TRBJ1-1	-
CASKIGQGLYRGGYTF	TGTGCCAGCAAGATAGGACAGGGCCTCTATAGGGGAGGCTACACCTTC	TRBV28	TRBD1	TRBJ1-2	-
CASSQGRQSLNEKLFF	TGCGCCAGCAGCCAAGGTAGACAGAGTCTCAATGAAAAACTGTTTTTT	TRBV4-1	-	TRBJ1-4	-
CASSPSVADTQYF	TGTGCCAGCAGTCCCTCGGTCGCAGATACGCAGTATTTT	TRBV28	-	TRBJ2-3	once
CASSLGLGAGGNEQFF	TGTGCCAGCAGCTTAGGGTTGGGAGCGGGAGGGAATGAGCAGTTCTTC	TRBV7-9	TRBD2	TRBJ2-1	-
CASSLLGRSLAGGGNEQFF	TGCGCCAGCAGCTTGTTAGGCAGGAGTCTAGCGGGAGGGGGCAATGAGCAGTTCTTC	TRBV5-1	TRBD2	TRBJ2-1	few
CASSDLLAGGQQYF	TGTGCCAGCAGTGATCTGCTAGCGGGAGGTCAGCAGTACTTC	TRBV6-1	TRBD2	TRBJ2-7	-
CASSSFGTGTQPQHF	TGTGCCAGTAGTAGTTTCGGGACAGGTACTCAGCCCCAGCATTTT	TRBV19	TRBD1	TRBJ1-5	once
CASRQTPGAYNEQFF	TGTGCCAGTAGGCAAACCCCCGGGGCCTACAATGAGCAGTTCTTC	TRBV19	-	TRBJ2-1	once
CASSLQREGGLQQFF	TGCGCCAGCAGCTTACAACGCGAAGGCGGACTGCAGCAGTTCTTC	TRBV5-1	-	TRBJ2-1	-
CASSRAREQYF	TGTGCCTCTTCCAGGGCGCGCGAGCAGTACTTC	TRBV28	-	TRBJ2-7	-
CASSLPDRGRTGGYTF	TGTGCCAGCAGCTTGCCGGACAGGGGGCGTACGGGTGGCTACACCTTC	TRBV5-6	TRBD1	TRBJ1-2	-
CASSMGDGYGYTF	TGTGCCAGCAGTATGGGAGACGGCTATGGCTACACCTTC	TRBV28	-	TRBJ1-2	-
CASSLEARGRGTEAFF	TGTGCCAGCAGCTTAGAGGCGCGGGGGCGAGGGACTGAAGCTTTCTTT	TRBV7-9	-	TRBJ1-1	-
CASSPGGAGLPQHF	TGCGCCAGCAGCCCCGGCGGGGCTGGCTTGCCCCAGCATTTT	TRBV5-1	-	TRBJ1-5	-
CASQDANTGELFF	TGTGCCAGTCAAGACGCGAACACCGGGGAGCTGTTTTTT	TRBV6-1	-	TRBJ2-2	-
CARSPPGVNQPQHF	TGTGCCAGAAGCCCGCCGGGTGTCAATCAGCCCCAGCATTTT	TRBV5-3	-	TRBJ1-5	-
CASSPTAVYEQYF	TGTGCCAGCAGCCCAACGGCCGTTTACGAGCAGTACTTC	TRBV7-2	-	TRBJ2-7	-
CASSWGLAGWFF	TGTGCCAGCAGCTGGGGGCTAGCGGGATGGTTCTTC	TRBV5-6	TRBD2	TRBJ2-1	-
CASSLPGSTNYGYTF	TGTGCCAGCAGCTTACCCGGCAGCACTAACTATGGCTACACCTTC	TRBV7-8	-	TRBJ1-2	-
CASSLQGRTEAFF	TGTGCCAGCAGCTTACAGGGGCGGACTGAAGCTTTCTTT	TRBV7-2	-	TRBJ1-1	-
CASSQERTSGSPDTQYF	TGTGCCAGCAGCCAAGAACGGACTAGCGGGAGCCCAGATACGCAGTATTTT	TRBV4-2	TRBD2	TRBJ2-3	-
CASSAQGAVDTEAFF	TGTGCCAGCAGTGCTCAGGGGGCGGTTGATACTGAAGCTTTCTTT	TRBV6-1	TRBD1	TRBJ1-1	-
CASSGNRGNSYEQYF	TGCGCCAGCAGTGGGAACAGGGGGAACTCCTACGAGCAGTACTTC	TRBV10-1	TRBD1	TRBJ2-7	few
CASSLATTGTGETQYF	TGTGCCAGCAGCTTGGCTACGACGGGGACGGGGGAGACCCAGTACTTC	TRBV5-5	-	TRBJ2-5	-
CASSYRGTHTEAFF	TGTGCCAGCAGTTACCGCGGGACACACACTGAAGCTTTCTTT	TRBV6-5	-	TRBJ1-1	-
CASSFGSEKLFF	TGTGCCAGCAGTTTCGGGTCCGAAAAACTGTTTTTT	TRBV28	-	TRBJ1-4	-
CASSYRVNYGYTF	TGTGCCAGCAGTTACAGGGTAAACTATGGCTACACCTTC	TRBV5-6	-	TRBJ1-2	-
CASSGTSGRTFYEQYF	TGTGCCAGCAGTGGGACTAGCGGGAGGACTTTCTACGAGCAGTACTTC	TRBV6-1	TRBD2	TRBJ2-7	-
CASSYGRTDTQYF	TGTGCCAGCAGTTACGGCCGCACAGATACGCAGTATTTT	TRBV6-5	-	TRBJ2-3	-
CASSFRTGGFENQPQHF	TGTGCCAGCAGCTTCCGGACAGGGGGCTTTGAGAATCAGCCCCAGCATTTT	TRBV11-3	TRBD1	TRBJ1-5	-
CASSSGLAYEQYF	TGTGCCAGTAGTTCGGGACTAGCCTACGAGCAGTACTTC	TRBV19	TRBD2	TRBJ2-7	-
CASSPLPQRMSSYEQYF	TGTGCCAGCAGCCCTCTACCGCAGAGGATGAGCTCCTACGAGCAGTACTTC	TRBV5-5	-	TRBJ2-7	-
CASSEAFLRLTYEQYF	TGTGCCAGCAGTGAAGCGTTTTTGAGACTAACCTACGAGCAGTACTTC	TRBV6-1	-	TRBJ2-7	-
CASSIVRSGTSGPAGEQYF	TGTGCCAGTAGTATAGTGCGGTCGGGGACTAGCGGGCCGGCAGGGGAGCAGTACTTC	TRBV19	TRBD2	TRBJ2-7	-
CSVGRSGASYNEQFF	TGCAGCGTGGGAAGGTCAGGGGCATCCTACAATGAGCAGTTCTTC	TRBV29-1	-	TRBJ2-1	-
CAWSREGVQPQHF	TGTGCCTGGAGTAGAGAGGGTGTCCAGCCCCAGCATTTT	TRBV30	-	TRBJ1-5	many
CSVGMTGDPYEQYF	TGCAGCGTTGGGATGACGGGAGATCCCTACGAGCAGTACTTC	TRBV29-1	-	TRBJ2-7	-
CAISLSGSLGTDTQYF	TGTGCCATCAGTTTGAGCGGGAGTCTTGGCACAGATACGCAGTATTTT	TRBV10-3	TRBD2	TRBJ2-3	-
CASSFGQTGQAFF	TGCGCCAGCAGCTTTGGACAGACAGGCCAAGCTTTCTTT	TRBV5-1	-	TRBJ1-1	-
CASSLSGAGEKLFF	TGTGCCAGCAGCTTGTCAGGGGCGGGAGAAAAACTGTTTTTT	TRBV7-9	-	TRBJ1-4	-
CASSPGGGAYTGELFF	TGTGCCAGCAGCCCCGGAGGGGGAGCGTACACCGGGGAGCTGTTTTTT	TRBV7-9	-	TRBJ2-2	few
CASSSPGTKTDTQYF	TGTGCCAGCAGCTCTCCGGGAACCAAAACAGATACGCAGTATTTT	TRBV5-4	-	TRBJ2-3	-
CASSLLWTSGTQETQYF	TGTGCCAGCAGCTTGTTGTGGACTAGCGGGACCCAAGAGACCCAGTACTTC	TRBV5-6	TRBD2	TRBJ2-5	-
CASSPQTGDGGYTF	TGTGCCAGCAGCCCCCAGACCGGGGACGGGGGCTACACCTTC	TRBV11-2	-	TRBJ1-2	-